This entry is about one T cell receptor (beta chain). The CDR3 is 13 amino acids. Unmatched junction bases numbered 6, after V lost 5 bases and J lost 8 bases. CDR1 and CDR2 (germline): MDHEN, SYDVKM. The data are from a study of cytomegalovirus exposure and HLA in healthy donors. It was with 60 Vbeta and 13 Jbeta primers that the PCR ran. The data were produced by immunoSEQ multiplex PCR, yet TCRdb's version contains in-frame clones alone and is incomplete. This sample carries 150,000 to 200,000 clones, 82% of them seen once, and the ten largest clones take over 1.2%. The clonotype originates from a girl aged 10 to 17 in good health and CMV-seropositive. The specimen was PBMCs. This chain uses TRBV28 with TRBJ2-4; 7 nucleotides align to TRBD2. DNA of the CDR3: TGTGCCAGCAGTACCCGCCGGGAGGACATTCAGTACTTC. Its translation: CASSTRREDIQYF.